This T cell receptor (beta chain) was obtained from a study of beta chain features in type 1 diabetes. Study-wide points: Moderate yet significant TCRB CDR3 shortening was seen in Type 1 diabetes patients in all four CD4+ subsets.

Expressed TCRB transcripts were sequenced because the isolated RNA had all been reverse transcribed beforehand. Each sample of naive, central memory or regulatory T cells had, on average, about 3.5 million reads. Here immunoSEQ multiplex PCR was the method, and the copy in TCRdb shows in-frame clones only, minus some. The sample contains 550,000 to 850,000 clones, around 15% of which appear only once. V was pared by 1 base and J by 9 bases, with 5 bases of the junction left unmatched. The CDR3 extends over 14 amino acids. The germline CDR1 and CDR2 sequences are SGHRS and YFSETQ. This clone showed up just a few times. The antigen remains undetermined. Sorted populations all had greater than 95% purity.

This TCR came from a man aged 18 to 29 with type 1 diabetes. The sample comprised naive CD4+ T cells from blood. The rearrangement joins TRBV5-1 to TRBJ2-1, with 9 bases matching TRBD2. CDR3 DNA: TGCGCCAGCAGCTTGCGGCTAGCGGGGAGTGAGCAGTTCTTC. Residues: CASSLRLAGSEQFF.